A single sample is the source of the 18 T cell receptor beta chains below, sequenced in a study of OX40 agonist ivuxolimab in advanced cancers. The method was immunoSEQ multiplex PCR; TCRdb's version includes in-frame clones alone and lacks a portion of them. The sample holds around 70,000 clones; roughly 80% are singletons and the top ten take around 6.7%. The source material was CD4+ or CD8+ T cells sorted from blood, sampled in a trial of the OX40 agonist ivuxolimab. The receptors here all came from an adult with an advanced solid tumor such as melanoma, head and neck, liver or kidney cancer.

As DNA, the CDR3 is TGCGCCAGCAGCCGCCGTGGGGCAACTAATGAAAAACTGTTTTTT. It specifies CASSRRGATNEKLFF. This chain connects TRBV4-3 to TRBJ1-4; D not certain. V lost 4 bases, J lost 0 bases, and 9 bases lay in between. CDR1 is LGHNA, CDR2 YSLEER, per germline. This CDR3 region has 15 residues.

J is TRBJ2-2 and V is TRBV28; D may be TRBD2 (6 bases). Looked up from germline, CDR1 is MDHEN and CDR2 is SYDVKM. The CDR3 spans 12 residues. Trimming stripped 9 bases from V and 4 bases from J, with 9 bases between. CDR3 coding DNA: TGTGCCAGTTCCGGGAGCACCGGGGAGCTGTTTTTT. Its translation is CASSGSTGELFF.

The chain has TRBV30 and TRBJ2-2; D gene ambiguous. With 8 bases removed from V and 4 bases from J, the gap between germline ends came to 8 bases. Per the germline V gene, CDR1 is GTSNPN and CDR2 is SVGIG (reference sequence). This CDR3 is 11 amino acids long. The CDR3 spells CAGGRTGELFF. In DNA, the CDR3 is TGTGCCGGCGGACGCACCGGGGAGCTGTTTTTT.

This CDR3 is CASRRASNTGELFF. CDR3 in DNA: TGTGCCAGCAGGAGAGCGTCGAACACCGGGGAGCTGTTTTTT. J is TRBJ2-2 and V is TRBV7-2; no definite D call. The CDR3 consists of 14 residues. The germline V gene has CDR1 SGHTA and CDR2 FQGNSA. V lost 6 bases and J 0 bases, leaving 8 bases between the germline ends. Filled out from reference TRBV7-2 and TRBJ2-2, the complete variable domain reads GAGVSQSPSNKVTEKGKDVELRCDPISGHTALYWYRQSLGQGLEFLIYFQGNSAPDKSGLPSDRFSAERTGGSVSTLTIQRTQQEDSAVYLCASRRASNTGELFFGEGSRLTVL.

V and J are TRBV4-3 and TRBJ2-7; no firm D call. The CDR3 runs 15 residues. V lost 4 bases to trimming and J lost 2 bases, with 15 bases between them. Looked up from germline, CDR1 is LGHNA and CDR2 is YSLEER. Here the CDR3 DNA reads TGCGCCAGCAGCCCCTCCCCCGCGGTTCCCTACGAGCAGTACTTC. Translated, it gives CASSPSPAVPYEQYF.

This chain joins TRBV6-1 and TRBJ1-3; the D is unclear. Trimming cost V 6 bases and J 0 bases, with 12 bases left between them. Germline V gene lookup returns CDR1 MNHNS and CDR2 SASEGT. The CDR3 contains 15 residues. The CDR3 is CASRATVISGNTIYF. The CDR3 DNA reads TGTGCCAGCAGGGCTACAGTGATCTCTGGAAACACCATATATTTT.

The chain couples TRBV6-6 to TRBJ1-6; D is unclear. The CDR3 is 13 residues long. Trimming removed 6 bases from V and 8 bases from J, with 11 bases in between. CDR1 and CDR2 (germline): MNHNY, SVGAGI (reference sequence). The DNA for the CDR3 is TGTGCCAGCAGCCTCTCGACATATTCACCCCTCCACTTT. This sequence encodes CASSLSTYSPLHF.

This clone has just one count. The chain carries TRBV23-1 and TRBJ2-7, with 7 bases that match TRBD1. TRBV23-1 is annotated as an ORF whose role is uncertain. The CDR3 is 13 amino acids. V lost 10 bases and J lost 2; bases outside the gene matches: 8. The CDR3 DNA reads as TGCGCCATCGTACAGGGGAGCGCCTACGAGCAGTACGTC. It encodes CAIVQGSAYEQYV.

The genes are TRBV6-5 and TRBJ1-2; no firm D call. The V and J ends lost 4 bases and 5 bases respectively, with 11 bases between them. CDR3 size: 13 residues. CDR1 is MNHEY, CDR2 SVGAGI, per germline. The CDR3 coding sequence is TGTGCCAGCAGTTTTCAGGAAAAGTATGGCTACACCTTC. This gives the protein CASSFQEKYGYTF.

V and J are TRBV6-4 and TRBJ2-7; 10 bases are a match to TRBD1. CDR3 length: 14 residues. The V gene's germline CDR1 is MRHNA and CDR2 SNTAGT. The junction had 2 bases not matched to a gene; V was cut back by 6 bases and J by 0 bases. The CDR3 sequence is CASRGTGDSYEQYF. The CDR3, as DNA: TGTGCCAGCAGGGGGACAGGGGACTCCTACGAGCAGTACTTC.

The table lists this clone with many counts. This rearrangement joins TRBV21-1 to TRBJ1-1; whether TRBD1, the table's D call, matches the DNA was not checked. TRBV21-1 is classified as a pseudogene. There are 17 residues in the CDR3. As DNA, the CDR3 is TGTGCCAGCACCGAAGACATCGGTCAAGGAAGTAACACTGAAGCTTTCTTT. Translating gives CASTEDIGQGSNTEAFF.

As concerns this clone: A read error may produce the germline difference seen at one junction end. Other DNA variants within this sample encode the same CDR3. The chain joins TRBV4-3 to TRBJ2-1; D possibly matches TRBD1 or TRBD2 (5 bases each). The CDR3 sequence is 16 residues long. Germline CDR1 LGHNA, CDR2 YSLEER. The CDR3 DNA is TGCGCCAGCAGTCAAGAAATAAGGGACGTAGTCAATGAGCAGTTCTTC. Protein product: CASSQEIRDVVNEQFF.

The J gene is TRBJ2-7, the V gene TRBV25-1; D perhaps matches TRBD2 (5 bases). The CDR3 consists of 10 residues. Germline V gives CDR1 MGHDK, CDR2 SYGVNS. In DNA form, the CDR3 reads TGTTCCCGGAGGAGATACGAGCAGTACTTC. As protein: CSRRRYEQYF.

This clone appeared a few times. V gene TRBV18 combines with J gene TRBJ1-3, with D unclear. The V end lost 2 bases, the J end lost 0 bases, and 8 bases lay between the germline ends. Germline assignment: CDR1 KGHSH and CDR2 LQKENI. The CDR3 extends over 15 amino acids. Here the CDR3 reads CASSPGRSSGNTIYF. The DNA for the CDR3 is TGTGCCAGCTCACCAGGCAGGAGCTCTGGAAACACCATATATTTT. Combining the CDR3 with reference TRBV18 and TRBJ1-3 gives the whole variable domain NAGVMQNPRHLVRRRGQEARLRCSPMKGHSHVYWYRQLPEEGLKFMVYLQKENIIDESGMPKERFSAEFPKEGPSILRIQQVVRGDSAAYFCASSPGRSSGNTIYFGEGSWLTVV.

This chain joins TRBV27 and TRBJ2-5, with TRBD1 matching 9 bases. CDR3 length equals 19 residues. Germline V lookup: CDR1 MNHEY, CDR2 SMNVEV (reference sequence). The V and J ends lost 4 bases and 4 bases, in that order; junction bases with no gene match: 19. CDR3 amino acids: CASSSAPPRTGAARETQYF. Here the CDR3 DNA reads TGTGCCAGCAGTTCCGCCCCCCCAAGGACAGGGGCAGCGAGAGAGACCCAGTACTTC.

The chain employs TRBV25-1 and TRBJ2-3; TRBD1 matches at 7 bases. Germline values: CDR1 MGHDK, CDR2 SYGVNS. The CDR3 loop spans 14 amino acids. The junction had 4 bases not matched to a gene; V was cut back by 4 bases and J by 3 bases. CDR3: CASSGQGSTDTQYF. As DNA, the CDR3 is TGTGCCAGCAGTGGACAGGGTTCAACAGATACGCAGTATTTT.

The chain couples TRBV2 to TRBJ1-1; no firm D call. The CDR3 is made up of 13 amino acids. The V and J ends lost 2 bases and 11 bases respectively, with 15 bases between them. Germline CDR1 and CDR2: SNHLY and FYNNEI. The CDR3 DNA reads as TGTGCCAGCAGTGAATCGGTGGCAGCGGGGGCTTTCTTT. This translates into CASSESVAAGAFF.

The chain links TRBV7-8 to TRBJ2-3, with D possibly TRBD1 on 6 matching bases. The CDR3 is made up of 13 amino acids. Germline values: CDR1 SGHVS, CDR2 FQNEAQ. V shed 6 bases and J shed 4 bases, with 11 bases lying between them. The CDR3 loop is CASSRTGPDTQYF. For the CDR3, the DNA is TGTGCCAGCAGTCGTACAGGGCCAGATACGCAGTATTTT.